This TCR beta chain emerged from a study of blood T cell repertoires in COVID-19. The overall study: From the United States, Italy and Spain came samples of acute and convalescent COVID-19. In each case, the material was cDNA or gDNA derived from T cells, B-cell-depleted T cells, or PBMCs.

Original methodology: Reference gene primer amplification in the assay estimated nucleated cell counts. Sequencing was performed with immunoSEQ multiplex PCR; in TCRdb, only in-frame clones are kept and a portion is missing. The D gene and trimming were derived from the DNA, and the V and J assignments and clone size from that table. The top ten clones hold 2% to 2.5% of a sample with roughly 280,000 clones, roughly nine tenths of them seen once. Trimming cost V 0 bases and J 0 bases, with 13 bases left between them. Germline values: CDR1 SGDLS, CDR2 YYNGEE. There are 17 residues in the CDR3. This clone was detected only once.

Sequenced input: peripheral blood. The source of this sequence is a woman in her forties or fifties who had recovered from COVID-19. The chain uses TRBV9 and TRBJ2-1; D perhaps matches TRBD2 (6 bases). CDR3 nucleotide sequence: TGTGCCAGCAGCGTAGAAGGACGGGGGAGCTCCTACAATGAGCAGTTCTTC. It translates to CASSVEGRGSSYNEQFF.